This T cell receptor (beta chain) was observed in a study of molecular identifiers for immune sequencing clone quantification. This clonotype has at least ten counts. From the PCR reads, TCRdb called clonotypes with MiXCR, one entry per CDR3 protein. This table has about 640,000 distinct CDR3 sequences, just under 20% appearing once. Losses at the gene ends were 7 bases for V and 2 bases for J; bases not matched to a gene: 11. The CDR3 totals 14 residues. Germline CDR1 reads SQVTM; CDR2 reads ANQGSEA. The source is a human donor in good health. Some libraries in this study had Jurkat cell RNA spiked in. Input material: naive CD8+ T cells from blood, with Jurkat cell RNA spiked in. Subset noted: FACS-sorted CD8+CD4-CCR7+CD45RA+ naive T cells. This chain links TRBV29-1 with TRBJ2-7, with 7 nucleotides matching TRBD2. CDR3 sequence: CSAAGRKGTYEQYF. CDR3 in DNA: TGCAGCGCCGCCGGGAGGAAAGGAACCTACGAGCAGTACTTC.